These 23 T cell receptor beta chains originate from one sample sequenced in a study of cytomegalovirus exposure and HLA in healthy donors. Primers: 60 Vbeta forward and 13 Jbeta reverse. Sequencing used immunoSEQ multiplex PCR; TCRdb keeps in-frame clones, though not all of them. Of 95,000 to 120,000 clones listed, under 80% were seen once; the top ten hold more than 3.5%. Specimen: PBMCs. These receptors all come from a woman between 40 and 55 years old in good health and CMV-seropositive.

This clone was picked up one time. This chain uses TRBV11-2 with TRBJ2-7; TRBD1 aligns across 8 bases. Looked up from germline, CDR1 is SGHAT and CDR2 is FQNNGV. The V segment lost 6 bases and the J segment 0 bases; nucleotides outside the gene matches: 7. CDR3 length equals 15 residues. CDR3 coding DNA: TGTGCCAGCAGTCGTAACAGGGGGATCTCCTACGAGCAGTACTTC. Translating gives CASSRNRGISYEQYF.

V gene TRBV2 combines with J gene TRBJ2-1; 15 bases map to TRBD2. V was pared by 6 bases and J by 1 base, with 7 bases of the junction left unmatched. The CDR3 has 18 residues. In germline, CDR1 is SNHLY, CDR2 FYNNEI. As DNA, the CDR3 is TGTGCCAGCAGCGGGGGGACTAGCGGGAGGACATCCTACAATGAGCAGTTCTTC. As protein: CASSGGTSGRTSYNEQFF.

The chain uses TRBV27 and TRBJ1-2; 7 bases match TRBD1. Germline-derived CDR1 and CDR2 are MNHEY and SMNVEV (reference sequence). With V trimmed by 8 bases and J by 4 bases, 10 bases remained unmatched. The CDR3 covers 14 residues. The CDR3 DNA is TGTGCCAGCGGCGACCCGGACAGGCCCTATGGCTACACCTTC. This codes for CASGDPDRPYGYTF.

For this clone: One end of the junction varies from germline; a read error may be responsible. J is TRBJ2-5 and V is TRBV7-7; D is possibly TRBD2 (6 bases). CDR3 length: 13 amino acids. Germline V lookup: CDR1 SSHAT, CDR2 FNYEAQ (reference sequence). CDR3: CASSSSGAGTQYF. The CDR3 nucleotides read TGTGCTAGCAGCTCAAGTGGAGCGGGGACCCAGTACTTC. Combining the CDR3 with reference TRBV7-7 and TRBJ2-5 gives the whole variable domain GAGVSQSPRYKVTKRGQDVTLRCDPISSHATLYWYQQALGQGPEFLTYFNYEAQPDKSGLPSDRFSAERPEGSISTLTIQRTEQRDSAMYRCASSSSGAGTQYFGPGTRLLVL.

CDR3 amino acids: CASSVGTSGQETQYF. The CDR3 DNA reads TGTGCCAGCAGCGTAGGGACTAGCGGACAAGAGACCCAGTACTTC. This chain connects TRBV9 to TRBJ2-5, with 10 bases fitting TRBD2. The CDR3 contains 15 residues. The V and J ends lost 0 bases and 2 bases, in that order; junction bases with no gene match: 1. Germline lookup yields CDR1 SGDLS and CDR2 YYNGEE.

The chain combines TRBV18 with TRBJ1-5, with D perhaps TRBD1 (5 bases). The CDR3 loop spans 14 amino acids. V was pared by 3 bases and J by 9 bases, with 15 bases between. Germline CDR1 is KGHSH and CDR2 is LQKENI. The CDR3: CASSPGREDRPQHF. CDR3 sequence (DNA): TGTGCCAGCTCACCGGGCAGGGAGGATCGGCCCCAGCATTTT.

The chain recombines TRBV12-5 with TRBJ2-1; TRBD1 agrees at 8 bases. The ends lost 5 bases at V and 15 bases at J; junction bases unmatched: 15. CDR1 is LGHNT and CDR2 is FRNRAP in the germline V gene. This CDR3 has 14 residues. The CDR3 sequence is CASGPTGVDRVGFF. CDR3 coding DNA: TGTGCTAGTGGTCCAACTGGGGTGGACAGGGTGGGGTTCTTC.

The chain couples TRBV7-3 to TRBJ2-5, with 8 bases identical to TRBD1. Germline V CDR1 and CDR2: SGHTA, FQGTGA. V was clipped by 5 bases and J by 2 bases; unmatched bases: 16. The CDR3 contains 18 residues. The CDR3 DNA is TGTGCCAGCAGCCGCACCGGGACAGGCCTTAGGGCACAAGAGACCCAGTACTTC. It is translated as CASSRTGTGLRAQETQYF.

The rearrangement uses TRBV19 and TRBJ1-6; TRBD1 is a possible D gene (6 bases). V was shortened by 6 bases and J by 2 bases, with 8 bases between the two germline ends. Per the germline V gene, CDR1 is LNHDA and CDR2 is SQIVND (reference sequence). The CDR3 is 14 residues long. The CDR3 coding sequence is TGTGCCAGTAGATGGGACACCTATAATTCACCCCTCCACTTT. Its protein product is CASRWDTYNSPLHF.

V usage is TRBV7-2 and J usage is TRBJ1-5; 12 bases fit TRBD1. V lost 5 bases to trimming and J lost 8 bases; unmatched junction nucleotides: 7. The V gene's germline CDR1 is SGHTA and CDR2 FQGNSA. The CDR3 contains 15 residues. The CDR3 bases are TGTGCCAGCAGCCCTGGGACAGGGGGCCTGAAGCCCCAGCATTTT. Translated, it gives CASSPGTGGLKPQHF.

This clone was picked up one time. V gene TRBV6-5 combines with J gene TRBJ2-1, with TRBD1 as a possible D gene (5 bases). This CDR3 has 16 residues. The germline CDR1 and CDR2 sequences are MNHEY and SVGAGI. Trimming pared 2 bases from V and 5 bases from J, leaving 16 bases between. CDR3: CASSYVGQGRNNEQFF. CDR3 coding DNA: TGTGCCAGCAGTTACGTGGGTCAGGGTCGGAACAATGAGCAGTTCTTC.

This chain links TRBV5-1 with TRBJ1-4, with D possibly being TRBD1 (5 bases). The V end was cut by 4 bases, the J end by 3 bases, with 19 bases between. Germline V gene sequence: CDR1 SGHRS, CDR2 YFSETQ. The CDR3 totals 17 residues. Written as DNA, the CDR3 is TGCGCCAGCAGCATGGGGGGTTTACGGGGTCCTAATGAAAAACTGTTTTTT. This translates into CASSMGGLRGPNEKLFF.

This clone was observed a handful of times. The chain joins TRBV7-3 to TRBJ2-3; 11 bases line up with TRBD2. The CDR3 is 14 amino acids. CDR1 SGHTA and CDR2 FQGTGA come from the germline V gene. The junction had 7 bases not matched to a gene; V was cut back by 6 bases and J by 8 bases. The CDR3 nucleotides are TGTGCCAGCAGTACTAGCGGGGGAGGAGGTACGCAGTATTTT. This sequence encodes CASSTSGGGGTQYF.

This clone showed up just a few times. CDR3 in DNA: TGTGCCAGCTCACCCGGGACAGGTCTATACAATGAGCAGTTCTTC. Its protein product is CASSPGTGLYNEQFF. V is TRBV18 and J is TRBJ2-1; TRBD1 matches 8 bases. J was trimmed by 4 bases and V by 3 bases; bases with no gene match: 5. Germline assignment: CDR1 KGHSH and CDR2 LQKENI. The CDR3 runs 15 residues.

The chain is built from TRBV20-1 and TRBJ2-3; no firm D call. This CDR3 has 11 amino acids. Germline V gives CDR1 DFQATT, CDR2 SNEGSKA (reference sequence). V lost 6 bases and J 4 bases, leaving 8 bases between the germline ends. The CDR3 nucleotides read TGCAGTGCCGCCCGGTCAGATACGCAGTATTTT. It is translated as CSAARSDTQYF.

The chain employs TRBV7-2 and TRBJ2-1, with 9 bases that match TRBD2. The CDR3 runs 16 residues. The germline gives CDR1 SGHTA, CDR2 FQGNSA. V shed 1 base and J 2 bases; nucleotides not matched to a gene: 3. The CDR3 spells CASSLVASGAYNEQFF. The CDR3 DNA sequence: TGTGCCAGCAGCTTAGTGGCTAGCGGGGCCTACAATGAGCAGTTCTTC.

The gene calls are TRBV5-1 and TRBJ2-1; a possible D gene is TRBD2 (6 bases). The CDR3 is 16 residues long. Per the germline V gene, CDR1 is SGHRS and CDR2 is YFSETQ. Trimming left V 0 bases short and J 4 bases short, with 14 bases between. CDR3 in amino acids: CASSLELASRYNEQFF. The CDR3 DNA follows: TGCGCCAGCAGCTTGGAGCTAGCGTCGCGTTACAATGAGCAGTTCTTC.

The rearrangement joins TRBV18 to TRBJ2-3, with 11 bases aligning to TRBD2. The CDR3 spans 16 residues. Germline CDR1 and CDR2: KGHSH and LQKENI. V shed 4 bases, J shed 1 base, and the junction held 4 bases outside the gene matches. CDR3 in amino acids: CASSLELAGGTDTQYF. The DNA of the CDR3 is TGTGCCAGCTCACTCGAACTAGCGGGGGGCACAGATACGCAGTATTTT.

The chain combines TRBV7-3 with TRBJ2-7; D call uncertain. Between the trimmed V and J ends, which lost 5 bases and 0 bases, there was a span of 11 bases. Germline V lookup: CDR1 SGHTA, CDR2 FQGTGA. The CDR3 is 14 amino acids. The DNA for the CDR3 is TGTGCCAGCAGCCGTAGCAGCAACTCCTACGAGCAGTACTTC. It specifies CASSRSSNSYEQYF.

The chain joins TRBV25-1 to TRBJ2-1; 8 nucleotides line up with TRBD1. Per the germline V gene, CDR1 is MGHDK and CDR2 is SYGVNS. The CDR3 consists of 15 residues. V dropped 7 bases and J dropped 9; count of bases not matched to a gene: 14. The CDR3 is CASNGQGFISSEQFF. The CDR3 DNA sequence: TGTGCCAGCAACGGACAGGGTTTTATCTCAAGTGAGCAGTTCTTC.

The V gene is TRBV9, the J gene TRBJ2-3, with 11 bases identical to TRBD2. The germline V gene has CDR1 SGDLS and CDR2 YYNGEE. The CDR3 totals 16 residues. V lost 4 bases and J lost 1; bases outside the gene matches: 5. The CDR3 DNA sequence: TGTGCCAGCAGCACTCCGACTAGCGGGGGCACAGATACGCAGTATTTT. Translation gives CASSTPTSGGTDTQYF.

The chain uses TRBV19 and TRBJ2-6; weak D call: TRBD1 (5 bases). Trimming left V 2 bases short and J 1 base short, with 15 bases between. Germline V CDR1 and CDR2: LNHDA, SQIVND (reference sequence). The CDR3 spans 18 residues. DNA of the CDR3: TGTGCCAGTAGTATAAGACAGCTGATCCATTCTGGGGCCAACGTCCTGACTTTC. It encodes CASSIRQLIHSGANVLTF.

Notes on this clone: Sequence at one end of the junction differs from germline and may be a read error. V and J are TRBV11-2 and TRBJ1-2; D remains ambiguous. Germline-derived CDR1 and CDR2 are SGHAT and FQNNGV. The CDR3 has 11 amino acids. In DNA form, the CDR3 reads TGTGCCAGCAGCCTAGACGATGGCTACACCTTC. Protein sequence: CASSLDDGYTF.